This TCR beta chain was profiled in a study of blood T cell repertoires in COVID-19. Per the germline V gene, CDR1 is SNHLY and CDR2 is FYNNEI. Trimming removed 6 bases from V and 4 bases from J, with 12 bases in between. This CDR3 has 13 amino acids. Assay: immunoSEQ multiplex PCR; the TCRdb copy retains only in-frame clones and omits some. The sample carries around 190,000 clones, around 80% recorded once. This clone was counted a single time. The rearrangement uses TRBV2 and TRBJ2-5; D is perhaps TRBD2 (6 bases). The source of this sequence is a man between 60 and 75 years old with acute or convalescent COVID-19. Sequences were obtained from peripheral blood. CDR3 in DNA: TGTGCCAGCAGGCGGGGTACTCGAGAGACCCAGTACTTC. It translates to CASRRGTRETQYF.